This T cell receptor (beta chain) stems from a study of blood T cell repertoires in COVID-19. Using immunoSEQ multiplex PCR, the repertoire was profiled, and TCRdb retains in-frame clones only, with some absent. Of 200,000 or so clones in the sample, roughly 89% were seen once. This CDR3 is 17 amino acids long. The germline V gene encodes CDR1 SGHNT and CDR2 YENEEA. Germline trimming cut 1 base from V and 1 base from J; bases unmatched to any gene: 3. Sequencing was done on a sample of PBMCs or T cells enriched from blood (not recorded which). This receptor was identified in a middle-aged woman with acute COVID-19. The chain uses TRBV11-3 and TRBJ1-5, with 11 bases matching TRBD1. The CDR3 protein is CASSLGGDRGSNQPQHF. CDR3 DNA sequence: TGTGCCAGCAGCTTAGGCGGGGACAGGGGGAGCAATCAGCCCCAGCATTTT.